The clone carrying this TCR beta chain was seen a handful of times. Its specificity is not known. This CDR3 spans 18 amino acids. Germline V gives CDR1 LNHNV, CDR2 YYDKDF (reference sequence). J was trimmed by 4 bases and V by 0 bases; bases with no gene match: 8. As for time point: blood at routine non-recurrence follow-up after resection. This specimen comes from a study of spatial heterogeneity in lung cancer. Regarding the study as a whole: Compared with follow-up, resection was when ubiquitous expanded tumor TCRs appeared in blood more.

In TCRdb, the 5' RACE reads were re-called with MiXCR into one record per CDR3 protein. The sample consists of 85,000 to 100,000 distinct CDR3 sequences, around 19% of them appearing once. This specimen was PBMCs, taken at follow-up. The TCR was taken from a male donor with early-stage non-small cell lung cancer. This chain connects TRBV15 to TRBJ2-3; 12 bases are a match to TRBD2. CDR3 in amino acids: CATSRDLTLAGGPDTQYF. The CDR3 DNA reads TGTGCCACCAGCAGAGATTTAACTCTAGCGGGGGGGCCAGATACGCAGTATTTT. The full variable domain, its missing parts supplied by reference TRBV15 and TRBJ2-3, is DAMVIQNPRYQVTQFGKPVTLSCSQTLNHNVMYWYQQKSSQAPKLLFHYYDKDFNNEADTPDNFQSRRPNTSFCFLDIRSPGLGDTAMYLCATSRDLTLAGGPDTQYFGPGTRLTVL.